A single sample is the source of the 18 T cell receptor beta chains below, sequenced in a study of CD8 T cells in Susac syndrome. The RNA input was roughly 0.45 to 1 ug, and it was reverse transcribed with random hexamers. Using its own MiXCR run on the immunoSEQ multiplex PCR reads, TCRdb lists one record per CDR3 protein. The repertoire holds some 170,000 distinct CDR3 sequences, with 94% as singletons. Input material: CD4+ T cells from PBMCs. These TCRs come from a human donor with multiple sclerosis.

This chain joins TRBV30 and TRBJ1-5; possible D gene TRBD1, 6 bases. This CDR3 spans 15 amino acids. Germline-derived CDR1 and CDR2 are GTSNPN and SVGIG (reference sequence). The V and J ends lost 5 bases and 4 bases respectively, with 18 bases between them. The CDR3 reads CAWGPRGRLNQPQHF. For the CDR3, the DNA is TGTGCCTGGGGCCCCAGGGGTAGGCTAAATCAGCCCCAGCATTTT. Complete variable domain (other parts from reference TRBV30 and TRBJ1-5): SQTIHQWPATLVQPVGSPLSLECTVEGTSNPNLYWYRQAAGRGLQLLFYSVGIGQISSEVPQNLSASRPQDRQFILSSKKLLLSDSGFYLCAWGPRGRLNQPQHFGDGTRLSIL.

The chain employs TRBV28 and TRBJ2-7; TRBD2 matches 9 bases. CDR3 size: 16 residues. Germline V CDR1 and CDR2: MDHEN, SYDVKM. Germline trimming cut 6 bases from V and 4 bases from J; bases unmatched to any gene: 13. The chain's CDR3 is CASSKTSGPPWYEQYF. The CDR3, as DNA: TGTGCCAGCAGCAAGACTAGCGGCCCCCCATGGTACGAGCAGTACTTC.

V and J are TRBV10-3 and TRBJ2-2; 7 nucleotides line up with TRBD1. This CDR3 region has 14 residues. V lost 10 bases to trimming and J lost 4 bases; unmatched junction nucleotides: 9. Per the germline V gene, CDR1 is ENHRY and CDR2 is SYGVKD. The CDR3 loop reads CATDSRGSTGELFF. The DNA of the CDR3 is TGTGCCACGGACTCCAGGGGGAGCACCGGGGAGCTGTTTTTT.

The V gene is TRBV29-1, the J gene TRBJ1-2; D is perhaps TRBD1 (6 bases). This CDR3 comprises 16 residues. The germline V gene has CDR1 SQVTM and CDR2 ANQGSEA. V lost 7 bases to trimming and J lost 5 bases, with 26 bases between them. DNA for the CDR3: TGCAGCGCCAAAAGGGGGGCCGGGAGCTCGGGATATGGCTACACCTTC. Translating it yields CSAKRGAGSSGYGYTF.

The chain recombines TRBV12-3 or TRBV12-4 with TRBJ2-3, with D uncertain. Trimming took off 3 bases at V and 4 bases at J, with 5 bases between the two ends. The CDR3 spans 12 residues. In DNA form, the CDR3 reads TGTGCCAGCAGTTTGATTTCAGATACGCAGTATTTT. It is translated as CASSLISDTQYF.

The chain has TRBV24-1 and TRBJ2-2, with D hard to call. Trimming took off 10 bases at V and 3 bases at J, with 20 bases between the two ends. Germline CDR1 is KGHDR and CDR2 is SFDVKD. CDR3 length equals 16 residues. CDR3 nucleotide sequence: TGTGCCACAAGAGCCACTTCAAATCGGGACACCGGGGAGCTGTTTTTT. This codes for CATRATSNRDTGELFF.

The V gene is TRBV2, the J gene TRBJ2-5; maybe TRBD1 (6 bases). This CDR3 contains 15 residues. Germline V gene lookup returns CDR1 SNHLY and CDR2 FYNNEI. V lost 1 base to trimming and J lost 5 bases, with 14 bases between them. The CDR3 DNA reads as TGTGCCAGCAGTGAAGAAAGGGGGAGAGGGGAGACCCAGTACTTC. It encodes CASSEERGRGETQYF.

The chain is built from TRBV12-3 or TRBV12-4 and TRBJ2-4; possibly TRBD1 for D (6 bases). The CDR3 is 14 residues long. Trimming cost V 6 bases and J 3 bases, with 12 bases left between them. DNA of the CDR3: TGTGCCAGCAGCCGGACAGACGGCAAAAACATTCAGTACTTC. Its translation is CASSRTDGKNIQYF.

The chain has TRBV6-5 and TRBJ1-1; no definite D call. In germline, CDR1 is MNHEY, CDR2 SVGAGI. CDR3 length equals 11 residues. Trimming removed 7 bases at V and 11 bases at J, with 14 bases between. CDR3 in DNA: TGTGCCAGCAAATCCACCGCGGTGGCTTTCTTT. It yields the protein CASKSTAVAFF.

The rearrangement joins TRBV4-3 to TRBJ2-2; 10 bases match TRBD2. The ends lost 0 bases at V and 8 bases at J; junction bases unmatched: 9. The CDR3 has 17 residues. From germline, CDR1 is LGHNA and CDR2 YSLEER. The CDR3 reads CASSQDSLAGVLGELFF. The CDR3 DNA follows: TGCGCCAGCAGCCAAGATTCGCTAGCGGGAGTGCTGGGGGAGCTGTTTTTT.

The chain joins TRBV2 to TRBJ1-4; 8 bases fit TRBD1. Germline lookup yields CDR1 SNHLY and CDR2 FYNNEI. The CDR3 consists of 15 residues. The V segment lost 4 bases and the J segment 7 bases; nucleotides outside the gene matches: 8. The CDR3 protein is CASSAQGGAGEKLFF. The CDR3 DNA reads as TGTGCCAGCAGTGCACAGGGGGGTGCGGGTGAAAAACTGTTTTTT.

This rearrangement joins TRBV29-1 to TRBJ1-2, with 8 positions matching TRBD1. Trimming took 1 base from V and 4 from J; bases not matched to a gene: 11. The CDR3 spans 16 residues. Germline CDR1 reads SQVTM; CDR2 reads ANQGSEA. The CDR3 protein is CSVEAGGGGHFYGYTF. For the CDR3, the DNA is TGCAGCGTTGAAGCAGGGGGCGGGGGGCATTTCTATGGCTACACCTTC.

The chain recombines TRBV24-1 with TRBJ1-1; possible D gene TRBD1, 5 bases. Germline loops: CDR1 KGHDR, CDR2 SFDVKD. The germline V and J ends were trimmed by 4 bases and 1 base, with 9 bases remaining between them. The CDR3 extends over 14 amino acids. CDR3 in DNA: TGTGCCACCAGTGAGGGACGGAGGAACACTGAAGCTTTCTTT. Its translation: CATSEGRRNTEAFF.

J is TRBJ2-7 and V is TRBV7-2; D possibly corresponds to TRBD2 (6 bases). CDR1 and CDR2 from the germline V gene are SGHTA and FQGNSA. V was shortened by 5 bases and J by 2 bases, with 13 bases between the two germline ends. This CDR3 contains 14 residues. The CDR3: CASSPMAGPYEQYF. In DNA form, the CDR3 reads TGTGCCAGCAGCCCGATGGCGGGGCCCTACGAGCAGTACTTC.

The chain combines TRBV23-1 with TRBJ1-1; unclear D gene. TRBV23-1 has ORF status, its function being uncertain. Trimming cost V 3 bases and J 6 bases, with 5 bases left between them. The CDR3 has 11 residues. The CDR3 DNA reads TGCGCCAGCAGTCACCAGTCTGAAGCTTTCTTT. Its translation: CASSHQSEAFF.

This chain connects TRBV19 to TRBJ2-5; 8 bases align to TRBD2. Losses at the gene ends were 4 bases for V and 3 bases for J; bases not matched to a gene: 7. Germline CDR1 LNHDA, CDR2 SQIVND (reference sequence). CDR3 length equals 15 residues. CDR3 sequence reads: CASSSTIAGKETQYF. CDR3 sequence (DNA): TGTGCCAGTAGTAGTACTATAGCGGGAAAAGAGACCCAGTACTTC.

The V call is TRBV29-1, the J call TRBJ1-1; D not certain. The germline gives CDR1 SQVTM, CDR2 ANQGSEA. Trimming removed 7 bases from V and 0 bases from J, with 9 bases in between. The CDR3 consists of 12 residues. CDR3 in DNA: TGCAGCGGAAAAATTATGAACACTGAAGCTTTCTTT. Its protein product is CSGKIMNTEAFF.

The rearrangement uses TRBV11-2 and TRBJ1-4; no firm D call. The CDR3 totals 14 residues. Germline V gene data show CDR1 as SGHAT and CDR2 as FQNNGV. V was pared by 7 bases and J by 8 bases, with 17 bases between. The chain's CDR3 is CASTPRTAPEKLFF. The CDR3 region has the DNA TGTGCCAGCACCCCCCGGACGGCTCCCGAAAAACTGTTTTTT.